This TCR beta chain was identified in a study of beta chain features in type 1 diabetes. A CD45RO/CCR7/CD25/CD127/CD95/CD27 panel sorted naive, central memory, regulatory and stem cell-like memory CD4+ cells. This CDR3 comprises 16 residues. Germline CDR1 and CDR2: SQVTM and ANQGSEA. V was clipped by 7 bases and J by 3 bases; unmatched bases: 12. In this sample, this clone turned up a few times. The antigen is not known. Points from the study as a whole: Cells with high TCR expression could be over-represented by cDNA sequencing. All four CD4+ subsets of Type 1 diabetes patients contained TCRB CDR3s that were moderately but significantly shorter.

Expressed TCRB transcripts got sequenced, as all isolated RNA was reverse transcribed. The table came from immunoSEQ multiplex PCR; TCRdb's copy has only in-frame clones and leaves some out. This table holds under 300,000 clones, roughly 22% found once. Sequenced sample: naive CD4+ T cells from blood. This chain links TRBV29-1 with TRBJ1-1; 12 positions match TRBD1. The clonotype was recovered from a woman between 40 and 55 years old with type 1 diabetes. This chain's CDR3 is CSGAKGQGALDTEAFF. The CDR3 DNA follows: TGCAGCGGGGCGAAGGGACAGGGGGCGTTGGACACTGAAGCTTTCTTT.